One sample yielded the 15 T cell receptor beta chains listed below, sequenced in a study of T cells in Graves' hyperthyroidism and ophthalmopathy. RNA transcripts yielded amplified TCR beta CDR3 regions. The HTBI primer set was used in a first-round RT-PCR of the TCR CDR3. MiXCR, applied by TCRdb to the multiplex PCR reads, yields one record per CDR3 protein. The data show 340,000 or so distinct CDR3 sequences, around 23% seen once. The sequenced material came from blood. The receptors were gathered from a woman between 50 and 59 years old with Graves' hyperthyroidism.

About this clonotype: The germline gene is not matched at one end of the junction; a read error may be the cause. The chain combines TRBV14 with TRBJ2-3; D unclear. The CDR3 contains 15 residues. The germline V gene has CDR1 SGHDN and CDR2 FVKESK. CDR3 in amino acids: CASSQDFTATDTQYF. CDR3 in DNA: TGTGCCAGTAGCCAAGATTTCACCGCCACAGATACGCAGTATTTT.

Concerning this clonotype: A much larger clone differs by one base, so this may be a read error. The chain links TRBV6-1 to TRBJ2-1; D not resolved. This CDR3 has 12 residues. Per the germline V gene, CDR1 is MNHNS and CDR2 is SASEGT. The CDR3 region has the DNA TGTGCCAGCAGTGAAGCGGCTAATGAGCAGTCCTTC. Translating it yields CASSEAANEQSF.

A single count supports this clonotype. The chain joins TRBV12-5 to TRBJ2-2; D may be TRBD1 (6 bases). The CDR3 runs to 13 residues. Germline assignment: CDR1 LGHNT and CDR2 FRNRAP. The germline V and J ends were trimmed by 10 bases and 3 bases, with 12 bases remaining between them. The CDR3 is CATGPGDTGELFF. The CDR3 DNA reads TGTGCTACCGGACCAGGGGACACCGGGGAGCTGTTTTTT.

The sample holds many counts of this clonotype. The rearrangement uses TRBV20-1 and TRBJ2-1; TRBD1 agrees at 7 bases. The CDR3 has 13 amino acids. CDR1 DFQATT and CDR2 SNEGSKA come from the germline V gene (reference sequence). V lost 7 bases, J lost 5 bases, and 8 bases stayed unmatched. The CDR3 nucleotides read TGCAGTGTCAGACCGGGACAGAACAATGAGCAGTTCTTC. Translating it yields CSVRPGQNNEQFF.

This clonotype was seen only a few times. The CDR3 sequence is CASTKGGNTEAFF. The CDR3 DNA is TGTGCCAGCACAAAGGGGGGTAACACTGAAGCTTTCTTT. The chain links TRBV6-1 to TRBJ1-1; tentatively, D is TRBD1 (6 bases). Trimming stripped 7 bases from V and 2 bases from J, with 11 bases between. Germline V gives CDR1 MNHNS, CDR2 SASEGT. The CDR3 contains 13 residues.

The rearrangement uses TRBV29-1 and TRBJ1-1; D possibly corresponds to TRBD1 (6 bases). Trimming stripped 4 bases from V and 8 bases from J, with 20 bases between. This CDR3 is built from 14 residues. Looked up from germline, CDR1 is SQVTM and CDR2 is ANQGSEA. CDR3 loop: CSVARQGRLNEAFF. The CDR3 DNA reads as TGCAGCGTTGCCCGCCAGGGGCGGCTTAACGAAGCTTTCTTT.

About this clonotype: Because it lacks the conserved phenylalanine or tryptophan at the end, this CDR3 is likely a read error. This chain joins TRBV6-2 or TRBV6-3 and TRBJ1-4; 7 bases agree with TRBD1. Unmatched junction bases numbered 9, after V lost 9 bases and J lost 2 bases. This CDR3 region has 15 residues. Germline loops: CDR1 MNHEY, CDR2 SVGEGT. The CDR3 DNA sequence: TGTGCCAGTCGTGTCACAGGGGCGACTAATGAAAAACTGTTTCTT. This encodes CASRVTGATNEKLFL.

This clonotype was seen a handful of times. The genes are TRBV25-1 and TRBJ2-2, with D perhaps TRBD1 (6 bases). Germline V CDR1 and CDR2: MGHDK, SYGVNS. V was trimmed by 4 bases and J by 2 bases, leaving 11 bases between them. The CDR3 runs to 15 residues. The CDR3 protein is CASSGPGHNTGELFF. DNA of the CDR3: TGTGCCAGCAGTGGCCCGGGACACAACACCGGGGAGCTGTTTTTT.

This clonotype was observed at least ten times. The genes are TRBV20-1 and TRBJ2-3, with 12 bases aligning to TRBD2. The V and J ends lost 6 bases and 8 bases, in that order; junction bases with no gene match: 6. Germline CDR1 and CDR2: DFQATT and SNEGSKA (reference sequence). This CDR3 region has 13 residues. Here the CDR3 reads CSATGGLAGTQYF. The DNA for the CDR3 is TGCAGTGCCACTGGGGGACTAGCGGGTACGCAGTATTTT.

This clonotype was detected many times. V gene TRBV20-1 combines with J gene TRBJ2-5; TRBD2 matches 14 bases. The CDR3 loop spans 15 amino acids. The germline CDR1 and CDR2 sequences are DFQATT and SNEGSKA (reference sequence). Germline trimming cut 3 bases from V and 5 bases from J; bases unmatched to any gene: 5. The CDR3 here is CSASKGLAGGETQYF. The CDR3 DNA reads TGCAGTGCTAGTAAAGGACTAGCGGGAGGTGAGACCCAGTACTTC.

This clonotype was seen ten or more times. The CDR3 protein is CASNRGGAVNEQFF. The CDR3 bases are TGCGCCAGCAATCGCGGGGGGGCGGTCAATGAGCAGTTCTTC. The chain employs TRBV5-1 and TRBJ2-1; 9 nucleotides align to TRBD2. From germline, CDR1 is SGHRS and CDR2 YFSETQ. J gave up 6 bases and V 6 bases, and 7 bases lay outside the gene matches. CDR3 size: 14 residues. The full variable domain, in which reference TRBV5-1 and TRBJ2-1 provide the parts outside the CDR3, is KAGVTQTPRYLIKTRGQQVTLSCSPISGHRSVSWYQQTPGQGLQFLFEYFSETQRNKGNFPGRFSGRQFSNSRSEMNVSTLELGDSALYLCASNRGGAVNEQFFGPGTRLTVL.

This clonotype was detected only a few times. The V call is TRBV6-5, the J call TRBJ2-7; D perhaps matches TRBD1 (5 bases). V was trimmed by 6 bases and J by 0 bases, leaving 18 bases between them. Germline CDR1 and CDR2: MNHEY and SVGAGI. The CDR3 runs 16 residues. CDR3 nucleotide sequence: TGTGCCAGCAGCTACGACACAGGATTTTCCTCCTACGAGCAGTACTTC. Translated: CASSYDTGFSSYEQYF.

This clonotype came up many times. This chain connects TRBV11-3 to TRBJ2-1; 11 bases align to TRBD2. The CDR3 consists of 19 residues. J gave up 0 bases and V 5 bases, and 12 bases lay outside the gene matches. CDR1 and CDR2 (germline): SGHNT, YENEEA. The CDR3 region is CASSLGLAGGRLSYNEQFF. CDR3 bases: TGTGCCAGCAGCCTGGGGCTAGCGGGAGGCCGGCTCTCCTACAATGAGCAGTTCTTC.

This clonotype was counted only a few times. The rearrangement uses TRBV6-1 and TRBJ2-1; 11 bases fit TRBD2. V gave up 5 bases and J gave up 5 bases; unmatched junction bases: 5. CDR1 and CDR2 from the germline V gene are MNHNS and SASEGT. This CDR3 region has 15 residues. The CDR3 region is CASSHSGRANNEQFF. DNA for the CDR3: TGTGCCAGCAGTCATAGCGGGAGGGCCAACAATGAGCAGTTCTTC.

The chain employs TRBV28 and TRBJ2-7; D possibly corresponds to TRBD1 (6 bases). The V gene lost 6 bases and the J gene lost 5 bases, with 20 bases spanning the gap. CDR1 MDHEN and CDR2 SYDVKM come from the germline V gene. This CDR3 has 15 residues. CDR3 bases: TGTGCCAGCAGGGGGGCTAGGGGCAGCTACAACGAGCAGTACTTC. This gives the protein CASRGARGSYNEQYF.